This record concerns one T cell receptor (beta chain) sequence. Its antigen is unidentified. Looked up from germline, CDR1 is SGDLS and CDR2 is YYNGEE. CDR3 length: 16 amino acids. This sample is drawn from a study of CXCR3-negative and CXCR3-positive naive CD8 T cells. As for the study in general: Per library, roughly 1.6 +/- 0.3 million reads; 120 million to 150 million TRB reads overall. Findings and caveats of the study: Compared with CXCR3-negative naive cells, CXCR3-positive naive cells showed more hydrophobic TRB CDR3s. PBMCs showed partially decreased CXCR3 expression after cryopreservation, and most assays used fresh PBMCs. Naive subsets were similarly diverse, while memory CD8+ repertoires were much less diverse.

Preparation of TRB cDNA libraries relied on 5' RACE carrying UMI labels. Using the 5' RACE reads, TCRdb records one entry per CDR3 protein without DNA. Here the sample table reports roughly 100,000 distinct CDR3 sequences. Identification of naive CD8+ T cells rested on CD45RO-CCR7+CD27+CD95- status. The J gene is TRBJ2-2, the V gene TRBV9; as DNA is missing, the TRBD1 call by TCRdb cannot be tested. Sequencing used naive CXCR3+ CD8+ T cells from blood. The subset denotes: CD45RO-CCR7+CD27+CD95- naive CD8+ T cells expressing CXCR3 (TNR3+). This sequence originates from a human donor in good health. Some clones in this sample may be carry-over from other donors' samples. CDR3 region: CASSVIGTGNTGELFF.